This record looks at one TCR beta chain sequence and its context. Participants, about 18 to 100 years old, spanned around 25 US areas. Membership in each cohort depended on participant-reported clinical history. These data belong to a study of blood T cell repertoires in COVID-19. Per the study methods: Estimation of nucleated cell counts was performed using reference gene primer amplification. Libraries were prepared by immunoSEQ multiplex PCR; TCRdb keeps only in-frame clonotypes and omits some of them. V and J calls and clone size are copied from that table; D and trimming were computed from the DNA. The repertoire holds around 370,000 clones, with about 88% as singletons. Sequences were obtained from PBMCs or T cells enriched from blood (not recorded which). The sequence was obtained from a woman under 30 who had recovered from COVID-19.

The chain's CDR3 is CASQEQGFSGNTIYF. The DNA for the CDR3 is TGTGCCAGCCAGGAACAGGGCTTCTCTGGAAACACCATATATTTT. The rearrangement uses TRBV6-5 and TRBJ1-3, with TRBD1 as a possible D gene (6 bases). CDR3 length: 15 residues. V dropped 8 bases and J dropped 0 bases, with 14 bases sitting between them. The germline V gene has CDR1 MNHEY and CDR2 SVGAGI.